This T cell receptor beta chain came from a study of cytomegalovirus exposure and HLA in healthy donors (dated by TCRdb to about 2017). With regard to the full study: In an earlier analysis of about 560 of the donors, approximately 260 Gb of sequence data and 90 million to 120 million unique TCR beta sequences from 150 million to 200 million T cells were reported. Around 320 gigabases of sequencing data and approximately 93 million unique TCR sequences were included in an early release covering over 600 HLA-typed donors. The genetic ancestry cluster associated with self-reported Caucasian donors included roughly four fifths of the 300 to 450 genotyped donors. The study aimed to test whether signatures of past pathogen exposure could be identified by cataloging public T cell receptors. The study used immunosequencing to profile the T cell repertoires of 666 subjects and linked those repertoires to cytomegalovirus serostatus. Along with the roughly 700-subject first cohort, a separate validation cohort of roughly 110 different subjects was used. The study combined high-throughput TCR immunosequencing, statistical association of individual TCRs with disease status, and machine learning to predict cytomegalovirus infection status. In a later analysis, previously published TCR beta repertoires from some 640 donors were re-analyzed and high-resolution HLA genotyping was added so that TCR occurrence patterns could be studied. Rather than using new phenotypic data, the later analysis identified candidate immune exposures from TCR beta sequences and from how often those sequences occurred across donors. An earlier analysis of roughly 600 of the donors used high-throughput TCR beta sequencing to judge whether each TCR beta V gene segment behaved as functional or pseudogenic. Donor age, sex, ethnicity and CMV serostatus were compiled alongside the repertoire data. A later genetic analysis used genome-wide SNP genotypes for about three fifths of the 666 donors, treating that subset as a discovery cohort. Every repertoire in the discovery cohort had been generated on one and the same sequencing platform. Class I and class II HLA loci were covered by the typing at four-digit resolution. The number of donors typed differed by locus, with about 629-640 for A, B, C, DRB1 and DQB1, 522 for DQA1, 606 for DPA1, and 450 to 480 for DPB1. A handful of DR-DQ haplotypes were handled as single units for association and clustering because linkage in the cohort was strong. On average, approximately 250,000 unique TCR beta nucleotide sequences were sequenced per donor among some 420 genotyped donors of the cohort, with roughly 20% of those sequences being non-productive.

What the research found in general, with its limitations: According to the authors, the approach could potentially be generalized to other disease states and immunological phenotypes. Three of the identified cytomegalovirus-associated TCR beta chains were confirmed in vitro to be specific for cytomegalovirus antigens. Only TCR beta chains were sequenced in this cohort, and the absence of alpha or paired-chain data limited detectable features. Some IMGT-functional V segments, including TRBV6-2 and TRBV6-3, could not be told apart with the 87-base-pair reads, so those segments were excluded. An earlier analysis of around 600 of the donors showed that most TCR beta V segments appeared in productive rearrangements either about 90% or about 30% of the time, which broadly matched IMGT annotations. The classifier was reported to diagnose cytomegalovirus status with high specificity and sensitivity in both the original and validation cohorts. A further reported finding was that TCR beta sequences accurately predicted the HLA-A and HLA-B alleles for most subjects in the first cohort. Fewer than 20 rarely observed V segments, including chromosome 9 orphons, were excluded from the earlier analysis of about 600 of the donors because counts were too low. According to a later analysis, TCR association rates differed among HLA loci, with DRB1 alleles showing the most associated TCRs and HLA-C alleles showing the fewest. In a later analysis, around 15,000 TCR beta sequences were associated with specific HLA alleles at a false discovery rate of 0.05. A later genetic analysis reported fewer N-insertions in productive TCRs among donors in an Asian-associated ancestry cluster than the approximately 670-donor mean. Linkage disequilibrium might explain the correlated functional status among segregating V segments, but an unknown experimental factor could not be excluded. The study listed 150 to 200 TCR beta chains as associated with cytomegalovirus. HLA typing was unavailable for some donors at each locus, so association tests used only the typed subset. When HLA alleles, especially DR and DQ, strongly co-occurred, attributing TCR associations to individual alleles was difficult. A cluster of highly shared sequence variants was judged likely to represent a technical artifact of the sequencing pipeline. V-gene and J-gene trimming of TCR beta chains was associated with a missense DCLRE1C variant in a later genetic analysis, and the association was replicated in an independent cohort. Across donors, most TCR sequences were observed very rarely, whereas some public TCRs were present in many individuals. In a later analysis, several top co-occurrence clusters were reported to appear linked to parvovirus B19, influenza, CMV and Epstein-Barr virus. Sequencing depth was assumed to be roughly uniform across donors in the presence/absence analyses, though that assumption may not hold. A later analysis found that HLA-associated TCR beta chains were more clonally expanded and had lower generation probabilities than equally common non-associated chains. Immune exposure information for the cohort was limited to CMV serostatus. According to a later analysis, most CMV-associated TCR beta chains appeared to be HLA-restricted, and the HLA associations seemed to be driven largely by CMV exposure.

Trimming at the junction amounts to 2 bases on V and 4 bases on J, and the germline ends lie 2 bases apart. Spanning cysteine to phenylalanine, the CDR3 consists of 11 amino acids. Here the CDR3 DNA is all that survives: 33 bases in frame from base 1. In the germline V gene, CDR1 corresponds to SGHRS and CDR2 to YFSETQ. Preparation of the library involved the immunoSEQ multiplex PCR assay. For the multiplex PCR, a mixture combining 60 forward primers for TCR Vbeta segments and 13 reverse primers for TCR Jbeta segments was used. The CDR3 region of rearranged TCR beta genes was amplified from genomic DNA by a multiplex PCR assay. The amplified TCR beta libraries were sequenced on the Illumina HiSeq System as 87-base-pair reads. Concerning the study's data processing: Across the roughly 640 repertoires, a later analysis counted around 80 million unique TCR beta chains, roughly 11 million of which were shared by at least two donors. Raw reads were error-corrected and collapsed into unique sequences with a nearest-neighbor algorithm that merged closely related sequences to remove PCR and sequencing errors. To assign V, D and J gene segments, CDR3 sequences were aligned to IMGT reference sequences. Each retained sequence needed at least a six-nucleotide match to both a V gene segment and a J gene segment. Rearrangements were classified as productive when the CDR3 lacked stop codons and remained in frame with V and J, and all other rearrangements were classified as non-productive. CDR3 was defined by IMGT convention, running from the second conserved V-encoded cysteine to the conserved J-encoded phenylalanine. The earlier analysis of 550 to 650 of the donors excluded any sequence lacking an unambiguous match to a single V gene segment. An earlier analysis of around 600 of the donors classified V segments as functional when productive rearrangements were above 56.7% and as segregating when the standard deviation between donors was above 5%. A statistical classification framework was built for diagnosing cytomegalovirus status from the catalog of TCR beta chain sequences. V and J gene assignment, in a later analysis, came from comparing TCR nucleotide sequences with IMGT/GENE-DB human TR gene sequences. The TCRdist pipeline was used in a later analysis to assign CDR3 sequences and most-parsimonious VDJ recombination scenarios. A later analysis defined each TCR beta chain by its CDR3 amino acid sequence plus V-gene family, and excluded reads lacking a unique V-gene family. A later analysis removed 550 to 700 highly shared, low-generation-probability nucleotide sequences to deal with suspected cross-contamination and a sequencing artifact. In a later analysis, a clonal expansion index was calculated for each public chain from normalized within-repertoire ranks of inferred template counts. A later analysis computed generation probabilities with a VDJ recombination model fitted to out-of-frame rearrangements, and checked the results against IGoR. In a later analysis, TCR-TCR, TCR-HLA and TCR-CMV co-occurrence was scored with hypergeometric tests, and a repertoire-size bias correction was applied to TCR pairs. In a later analysis, false discovery rates were estimated by permuting HLA or CMV assignments 20 times. In a later analysis, co-occurring TCRs were grouped using DBSCAN, and TCRdist sequence similarity was added for clustering within HLA-allele-positive subsets. Repertoires with fewer than 30,000 or more than 120,000 public chains were left out of co-occurrence clustering, as were five repertoires with anomalous nucleotide sharing. In TCRdb, the immuneACCESS table is reduced to in-frame sequences with V and J assigned. These tables do not hold every clone; where another copy was compared, an unresolved V gene accounts for under half, and the others remain unexplained. Clone size and V and J calls were adopted from that table, with D and trimming inferred from the DNA. This sample holds some 150,000 clones; approximately 90% were observed only once. Jointly, the top ten make up 0.8% to 1% of the sample.

In total, around 600 healthy bone marrow donors made up the cohort. At the time of sampling, all cohort members were nominally healthy, though unrecorded immune exposures were likely present. The donor tested CMV seronegative and was one of the 352 seronegative cohort members. Every donor gave a peripheral blood sample, and the peripheral blood mononuclear cells from that sample were used for TCR beta sequencing. The Qiagen DNeasy Blood Extraction Kit was used to extract genomic DNA from the blood cell samples. On this clone: Its antigen specificity is not known. It has no much larger one-base neighbor in the sample; base qualities were not kept.

Source material: PBMCs. This TCR derives from a woman aged 25 to 39 in good health and CMV-seronegative. Recombination joined TRBV5-1 with TRBJ2-3; no D gene is confidently identified. CDR3 region: CASSFADTQYF. The DNA sequence is given as TGCGCCAGCAGCTTCGCAGATACGCAGTATTTT.